Shown below are 26 T cell receptor beta chains from a single sample sequenced in a study of cytomegalovirus exposure and HLA in healthy donors. Sequenced by immunoSEQ multiplex PCR; TCRdb stores in-frame clones only, minus some. There are about 150,000 clones in the sample; 80% to 90% occur only once, and more than 20% lies in the top ten. Sequenced: PBMCs. These receptors were collected from a man aged 18 to 35 in good health and CMV-seropositive.

The chain recombines TRBV2 with TRBJ2-5; 10 nucleotides match TRBD1. Germline loops: CDR1 SNHLY, CDR2 FYNNEI. With 5 bases clipped from V and 5 bases from J, the junction kept 5 bases outside the gene matches. The CDR3 is 14 amino acids. CDR3 in amino acids: CASSLDRGRETQYF. DNA of the CDR3: TGTGCCAGCAGTCTAGACAGGGGGCGGGAGACCCAGTACTTC. Drawing the rest from reference TRBV2 and TRBJ2-5, the complete variable domain is EPEVTQTPSHQVTQMGQEVILRCVPISNHLYFYWYRQILGQKVEFLVSFYNNEISEKSEIFDDQFSVERPDGSNFTLKIRSTKLEDSAMYFCASSLDRGRETQYFGPGTRLLVL.

The chain couples TRBV21-1 to TRBJ1-3; the table's D call of TRBD1 was not tested on the DNA. TRBV21-1 is annotated as a pseudogene. This CDR3 is built from 15 residues. CDR3 DNA sequence: TGTGCCAGCAGCAGACCGACAGGGCGGGGAAACACCATATATTTT. Translating gives CASSRPTGRGNTIYF.

The chain links TRBV6-5 to TRBJ2-6; D gene unclear. The germline V gene encodes CDR1 MNHEY and CDR2 SVGAGI. The CDR3 runs 15 residues. Trimming left V 6 bases short and J 2 bases short, with 11 bases between. CDR3 nucleotide sequence: TGTGCCAGCAGGGGCTCACGCACTGGGGCCAACGTCCTGACTTTC. It translates to CASRGSRTGANVLTF.

This clone appeared a single time. The genes are TRBV6-1 and TRBJ2-2, with 7 nucleotides matching TRBD1. The CDR3 is 14 amino acids. V lost 8 bases and J lost 5; bases outside the gene matches: 8. Germline values: CDR1 MNHNS, CDR2 SASEGT. The CDR3 DNA reads TGTGCCAGCGGCCGGGACAGTCAAACCGGGGAGCTGTTTTTT. It codes for CASGRDSQTGELFF.

This chain uses TRBV18 with TRBJ1-2; D gene ambiguous. The V end lost 2 bases, the J end lost 4 bases, and 11 bases lay between the germline ends. The CDR3 has 14 amino acids. Germline V gene data show CDR1 as KGHSH and CDR2 as LQKENI. This CDR3 reads CASSPIEGSYGYTF. Here the CDR3 DNA reads TGTGCCAGCTCACCAATTGAGGGTAGCTATGGCTACACCTTC.

This sequence joins TRBV12-2 and TRBJ2-7; no check of the table's D call, TRBD2, against the DNA was made. TRBV12-2 is a pseudogene segment. CDR3 length equals 16 residues. CDR3 amino acids: CASRPTREGPFNEQYF. In nucleotides, the CDR3 is TGTGCAAGTCGCCCAACCCGGGAGGGCCCTTTTAACGAGCAGTACTTC.

The chain is built from TRBV25-1 and TRBJ2-7; tentatively, D is TRBD1 (5 bases). V dropped 4 bases and J dropped 1 base, with 8 bases sitting between them. This CDR3 comprises 13 residues. The germline V gene has CDR1 MGHDK and CDR2 SYGVNS. The CDR3 region has the DNA TGTGCCAGCAGTGTTCAGGGTTCCTACGAGCAGTACTTC. Translating gives CASSVQGSYEQYF.

The chain recombines TRBV7-9 with TRBJ2-5; 10 bases map to TRBD2. The CDR3 extends over 14 amino acids. CDR1 and CDR2 (germline): SEHNR, FQNEAQ (reference sequence). The CDR3 loop is CATLGASGRETQYF. The CDR3 nucleotides read TGTGCAACCTTGGGGGCTAGCGGGAGAGAGACCCAGTACTTC.

The chain carries TRBV6-6 and TRBJ1-1, with D uncertain. Germline V gives CDR1 MNHNY, CDR2 SVGAGI (reference sequence). V shed 5 bases and J shed 8 bases, with 9 bases lying between them. The CDR3 consists of 11 residues. The CDR3 is CASSNEYEAFF. CDR3 sequence (DNA): TGTGCCAGCAGTAATGAGTACGAAGCTTTCTTT.

The chain carries TRBV6-6 and TRBJ2-7; 7 bases match TRBD1. The CDR3 contains 16 residues. The ends lost 6 bases at V and 2 bases at J; junction bases unmatched: 13. Looked up from germline, CDR1 is MNHNY and CDR2 is SVGAGI (reference sequence). CDR3 sequence (DNA): TGTGCCAGCAGCAAACGGGCGGACAGGAGCACCTACGAGCAGTACTTC. This gives the protein CASSKRADRSTYEQYF.

V usage is TRBV5-1 and J usage is TRBJ2-1; 8 nucleotides align to TRBD2. V lost 4 bases and J lost 5; bases outside the gene matches: 5. This CDR3 contains 14 residues. The germline CDR1 and CDR2 sequences are SGHRS and YFSETQ. CDR3 nucleotide sequence: TGCGCCAGCAGCCAAGCGGGGGACCACAATGAGCAGTTCTTC. Encoded protein: CASSQAGDHNEQFF.

This clone was seen a handful of times. V is TRBV21-1 and J is TRBJ2-7; the DNA was not used to check the table's D call, TRBD2. TRBV21-1 corresponds to a pseudogene. The CDR3 is 10 amino acids. The CDR3 nucleotides are TGTGCCAGCAGTTTATACGAGCAGTACTTC. This sequence encodes CASSLYEQYF.

The chain carries TRBV4-3 and TRBJ1-3, with a tentative D call TRBD1 (6 bases). CDR1 is LGHNA, CDR2 YSLEER, per germline. This CDR3 has 17 amino acids. Deletions cut 3 bases from V and 0 bases from J, with 15 bases between. The CDR3 is CASSHNPGQSSGNTIYF. For the CDR3, the DNA is TGCGCCAGCAGCCATAACCCGGGACAATCCTCTGGAAACACCATATATTTT.

CDR3 sequence: CSVGGGDTEAFF. The CDR3 DNA reads as TGCAGCGTTGGAGGGGGGGACACTGAAGCTTTCTTT. The chain links TRBV29-1 to TRBJ1-1, with D possibly matching TRBD1 (6 bases). The ends were cut back, 4 bases at V and 3 bases at J, with 9 bases in the middle. CDR1 and CDR2 (germline): SQVTM, ANQGSEA. This CDR3 spans 12 amino acids.

The rearrangement joins TRBV25-1 to TRBJ1-1; 8 nucleotides agree with TRBD1. CDR3 length: 12 residues. Germline CDR1 is MGHDK and CDR2 is SYGVNS. V trimming: 6 bases; J trimming: 11 bases; junction bases outside the gene matches: 8. The CDR3 region has the DNA TGTGCCAGCAGCAGGGGGCCTAAGAATGCTTTCTTT. This sequence encodes CASSRGPKNAFF.

This chain links TRBV7-2 with TRBJ2-3, with 8 bases matching TRBD1. Per germline, CDR1 SGHTA and CDR2 FQGNSA. The ends lost 2 bases at V and 5 bases at J; junction bases unmatched: 6. CDR3 size: 15 residues. This CDR3 reads CASSLTGGPEDTQYF. DNA for the CDR3: TGTGCCAGCAGCTTAACAGGGGGGCCCGAAGATACGCAGTATTTT.

CDR3 loop: CASSPQGADTEAFF. CDR3 DNA sequence: TGTGCCAGCAGCCCTCAAGGGGCGGACACTGAAGCTTTCTTT. The chain links TRBV13 to TRBJ1-1, with D perhaps matching TRBD1 (5 bases). The CDR3 covers 14 residues. V lost 5 bases, J lost 3 bases, and 13 bases lay in between. Germline assignment: CDR1 PRHDT and CDR2 FYEKMQ (reference sequence).

The chain recombines TRBV7-3 with TRBJ1-5; D is perhaps TRBD1 (6 bases). V was clipped by 3 bases and J by 4 bases, with 19 bases between them. There are 17 residues in the CDR3. The germline V gene has CDR1 SGHTA and CDR2 FQGTGA. CDR3 sequence (DNA): TGTGCCAGCAGCTTCATTCGGACAGACAGTGGGAATCAGCCCCAGCATTTT. The encoded protein is CASSFIRTDSGNQPQHF.

The J gene is TRBJ2-5, the V gene TRBV2, with D perhaps TRBD2 (7 bases). CDR1 SNHLY and CDR2 FYNNEI come from the germline V gene. CDR3 length equals 15 residues. The germline V and J ends were trimmed by 8 bases and 5 bases, with 21 bases remaining between them. The CDR3 nucleotides read TGTGCCAGCGAGGAGCACGGGGGGCCGGGCGAGACCCAGTACTTC. Encoded protein: CASEEHGGPGETQYF. The variable domain in full, completed from reference TRBV2 and TRBJ2-5, reads EPEVTQTPSHQVTQMGQEVILRCVPISNHLYFYWYRQILGQKVEFLVSFYNNEISEKSEIFDDQFSVERPDGSNFTLKIRSTKLEDSAMYFCASEEHGGPGETQYFGPGTRLLVL.

The rearrangement uses TRBV6-1 and TRBJ1-5; D is possibly TRBD1 (5 bases). Germline loops: CDR1 MNHNS, CDR2 SASEGT. The CDR3 contains 14 residues. With 6 bases removed from V and 0 bases from J, the gap between germline ends came to 9 bases. DNA of the CDR3: TGTGCCAGCAGAGGGGCCTATAGCAATCAGCCCCAGCATTTT. Amino acid sequence: CASRGAYSNQPQHF.

This sequence joins TRBV5-1 and TRBJ1-4; 11 positions match TRBD1. Germline lookup yields CDR1 SGHRS and CDR2 YFSETQ. The CDR3 extends over 16 amino acids. The V and J ends lost 0 bases and 7 bases, in that order; junction bases with no gene match: 5. This chain's CDR3 is CASSLGRTGGSEKLFF. For the CDR3, the DNA is TGCGCCAGCAGCTTGGGGAGGACAGGGGGCAGTGAAAAACTGTTTTTT.

The chain links TRBV4-2 to TRBJ2-7; 8 nucleotides agree with TRBD1. V trimming: 3 bases; J trimming: 1 base; junction bases outside the gene matches: 2. The CDR3 contains 14 residues. The V gene's germline CDR1 is LGHNA and CDR2 YNFKEQ. CDR3 residues: CASSQRDRSYEQYF. The CDR3 nucleotides are TGTGCCAGCAGCCAGCGGGACAGGTCCTACGAGCAGTACTTC.

The chain is built from TRBV6-5 and TRBJ2-7; TRBD1 is a possible D gene (5 bases). Germline CDR1 and CDR2: MNHEY and SVGAGI. CDR3 size: 14 residues. Trimming removed 6 bases from V and 2 bases from J, with 14 bases in between. CDR3 amino acids: CASSSSDKPYEQYF. DNA of the CDR3: TGTGCCAGCAGCTCGTCGGACAAGCCCTACGAGCAGTACTTC.

This clone is labeled as medium-sized. The same CDR3 also results from other DNA sequences found in this sample. This chain links TRBV9 with TRBJ2-7, with 10 bases aligning to TRBD1. V shed 3 bases, J shed 2 bases, and the junction held 5 bases outside the gene matches. In germline, CDR1 is SGDLS, CDR2 YYNGEE. The CDR3 loop spans 15 amino acids. The CDR3 DNA reads TGTGCCAGCAGCGGCGGACAGGGGGTGACCTACGAGCAGTACTTC. Amino acid sequence: CASSGGQGVTYEQYF.

The chain employs TRBV5-6 and TRBJ1-5; D gene uncertain. CDR1 and CDR2 (germline): SGHDT, YYEEEE. Between the trimmed V and J ends, which lost 2 bases and 11 bases, there was a span of 11 bases. The CDR3 totals 12 residues. Here the CDR3 DNA reads TGTGCCAGCAGCTTCGGCGGCGCCGCCCAGCATTTT. Protein: CASSFGGAAQHF.

CDR3 in amino acids: CASSQGPENTEAFF. The CDR3 nucleotides are TGCGCCAGCAGCCAAGGGCCAGAGAACACTGAAGCTTTCTTT. The V gene is TRBV4-3, the J gene TRBJ1-1, with D hard to call. The CDR3 runs to 14 residues. V was trimmed by 1 base and J by 1 base, leaving 7 bases between them. Germline lookup yields CDR1 LGHNA and CDR2 YSLEER.